This is a list of T cell receptor beta chains from one sample in a study of shared clonotypes between healthy human individuals. The repertoire was sequenced with immunoSEQ multiplex PCR; TCRdb's copy has only in-frame clones and lacks some. This table has around 440,000 clones, around 77% appearing once. Sequencing input: PBMCs. Receptors originate from a woman between 40 and 50 years old in good health. Some clones in this sample may be carry-over from other donors' samples. Each CDR3 is given with its conserved first and last residue. D genes are given only for firm matches. Size values are once, few and many counts, or a class for expanded clones, and some rows have none.

d_gene	len	v_gene	abundance	j_gene	CDR3aa	CDR3nt
TRBD1	13	TRBV9	many	TRBJ2-7	CASSVGGGGEQYF	TGTGCCAGCAGCGTAGGAGGGGGCGGCGAGCAGTACTTC
.	13	TRBV7-2	few	TRBJ2-3	CASAFPGADTQYF	TGTGCCAGCGCATTTCCGGGAGCAGATACGCAGTATTTT
TRBD2	16	TRBV7-3	few	TRBJ2-2	CASSLTSGSDTGELFF	TGTGCCAGCAGCCTGACTAGCGGGAGTGACACCGGGGAGCTGTTTTTT
.	11	TRBV20-1	.	TRBJ1-4	CSGHMGEKLFF	TGCAGTGGACACATGGGCGAAAAACTGTTCTTT
.	12	TRBV30	.	TRBJ2-2	CAWVLYTGELFF	TGTGCCTGGGTTCTATACACCGGGGAGCTGTTTTTT
.	15	TRBV7-9	.	TRBJ2-1	CASSPPGSSYNEQFF	TGTGCCAGCAGCCCGCCCGGGAGCTCCTACAATGAGCAGTTCTTC
.	15	TRBV6-4	.	TRBJ2-5	CASSEGKGDQETQYF	TGTGCCAGCAGTGAGGGAAAGGGCGACCAAGAGACCCAGTACTTC
TRBD2	13	TRBV2	once	TRBJ2-7	CASGTSRPLEQYF	TGTGCCAGCGGGACTAGCAGGCCCTTAGAGCAGTACTTC
.	13	TRBV4-2	.	TRBJ2-5	CASSQERGIAQYF	TGTGCCAGCAGCCAAGAAAGGGGAATTGCCCAGTACTTC
.	10	TRBV28	.	TRBJ1-2	CASGGLGYTF	TGTGCCAGCGGAGGCCTTGGCTACACCTTC
TRBD2	14	TRBV7-8	few	TRBJ2-5	CASSLGGRGETQYF	TGTGCCAGCAGCTTAGGCGGGAGAGGGGAGACCCAGTACTTC
TRBD2	16	TRBV10-2	few	TRBJ2-1	CASSESRGSSYNEQFF	TGCGCCAGCAGTGAGTCTCGCGGGAGTTCCTACAATGAGCAGTTCTTC
.	13	TRBV10-2	.	TRBJ2-5	CASSRQKQETQYF	TGCGCCAGCAGCCGACAGAAACAAGAGACCCAGTACTTC
TRBD1	13	TRBV11-2	.	TRBJ1-2	CASSQGQTYGYTF	TGTGCCAGCAGCCAGGGACAGACCTATGGCTACACCTTC
TRBD2	16	TRBV4-1	.	TRBJ2-3	CASSLGTSGSTDTQYF	TGCGCCAGCAGCCTGGGGACTAGCGGAAGCACAGATACGCAGTATTTT
.	15	TRBV7-2	.	TRBJ1-5	CASSFGAGVVQPQHF	TGTGCCAGCAGCTTTGGAGCGGGGGTGGTGCAGCCCCAGCATTTT
TRBD2	16	TRBV10-2	.	TRBJ2-1	CASSEGLAGTRGEQFF	TGCGCCAGCAGTGAGGGACTAGCGGGTACGAGGGGAGAGCAGTTCTTC
.	14	TRBV7-6	.	TRBJ2-3	CASRLGRGRDTQYF	TGTGCCAGCAGATTAGGTAGAGGGAGAGATACGCAGTATTTT
.	14	TRBV7-9	.	TRBJ2-7	CASSLLGGQYEQYF	TGTGCCAGCAGCTTACTGGGGGGCCAGTACGAGCAGTACTTC
.	17	TRBV6-1	few	TRBJ1-3	CASSEATGTSAGNTIYF	TGTGCCAGCAGTGAAGCAACCGGGACAAGTGCCGGAAACACCATATATTTT
TRBD2	15	TRBV5-1	.	TRBJ2-7	CASSYSGEGIYEQYF	TGCGCCAGCAGTTATAGCGGGGAGGGGATTTACGAGCAGTACTTC
TRBD2	15	TRBV6-5	.	TRBJ2-1	CASSYGGSSYNEQFF	TGTGCCAGCAGTTACGGCGGGAGCTCCTACAATGAGCAGTTCTTC
TRBD1	15	TRBV19	.	TRBJ1-2	CASSIAAGQGGGYTF	TGTGCCAGTAGTATAGCCGCGGGACAGGGCGGTGGCTACACCTTC
TRBD1	17	TRBV18	.	TRBJ1-1	CASSQRAGGALDTEAFF	TGTGCCAGCTCACAGCGGGCAGGGGGCGCGTTGGACACTGAAGCTTTCTTT
TRBD2	15	TRBV9	.	TRBJ2-7	CASSVRPAGVGEQYF	TGTGCCAGCAGCGTACGGCCAGCGGGAGTTGGCGAGCAGTACTTC
.	17	TRBV5-6	.	TRBJ1-1	CASSLYLREPKDTEAFF	TGTGCCAGCAGCTTGTATTTAAGGGAGCCTAAGGACACTGAAGCTTTCTTT
TRBD1	15	TRBV18	.	TRBJ2-7	CASSPLRTGGYEQYF	TGTGCCAGCTCACCACTTCGGACAGGGGGATACGAGCAGTACTTC
.	14	TRBV5-6	few	TRBJ2-3	CASSLKRGTDTQYF	TGTGCCAGCAGCTTGAAGCGGGGCACAGATACGCAGTATTTT
TRBD2	13	TRBV6-6	.	TRBJ2-2	CASGPSGSGELFF	TGTGCCAGCGGCCCCAGCGGGAGCGGGGAGCTGTTTTTT
.	16	TRBV7-2	few	TRBJ1-3	CASSSQGTGSGNTIYF	TGTGCCAGCAGCTCCCAGGGGACGGGCTCTGGAAACACCATATATTTT
.	11	TRBV29-1	.	TRBJ2-1	CSVGGHNEQFF	TGCAGCGTTGGCGGCCACAATGAGCAGTTCTTC
.	14	TRBV7-6	.	TRBJ1-3	CASSSAELGNTIYF	TGTGCCAGCAGCTCCGCCGAACTCGGAAACACCATATATTTT
.	13	TRBV11-2	once	TRBJ2-7	CASSLDPDYEQYF	TGTGCCAGCAGCTTAGACCCAGATTACGAGCAGTACTTC
TRBD1	14	TRBV6-5	.	TRBJ2-7	CASSYRTGGYEQYF	TGTGCCAGCAGTTATCGGACAGGGGGGTACGAGCAGTACTTC
.	14	TRBV6-6	.	TRBJ2-1	CASSPQGSYNEQFF	TGTGCCAGCAGTCCGCAGGGGTCATACAATGAGCAGTTCTTC
.	10	TRBV20-1	once	TRBJ2-1	CSALVNEQFF	TGCAGTGCCCTAGTCAATGAGCAGTTCTTC
TRBD2	14	TRBV6-5	.	TRBJ2-7	CASNQMGLAYEQYF	TGTGCCAGCAACCAAATGGGACTAGCGTACGAGCAGTACTTC
TRBD1	16	TRBV6-6	.	TRBJ2-5	CASSGVNRGAEKTQYF	TGTGCCAGCAGTGGGGTTAACAGGGGCGCAGAAAAGACCCAGTACTTC
TRBD1	12	TRBV28	.	TRBJ1-1	CASGYRGTEAFF	TGTGCCAGCGGCTACAGGGGAACTGAAGCTTTCTTT
.	14	TRBV2	.	TRBJ2-6	CAVGSTSGANVLTF	TGTGCCGTAGGGTCCACCTCTGGGGCCAACGTCCTGACTTTC
.	13	TRBV7-2	few	TRBJ1-2	CASSGGTITGYTF	TGTGCCAGCTCTGGGGGAACGATAACTGGCTACACCTTC
TRBD2	16	TRBV4-2	.	TRBJ2-1	CASSQVSGREDNEQFF	TGTGCCAGCAGCCAAGTGAGCGGGAGGGAAGACAATGAGCAGTTCTTC
.	12	TRBV9	.	TRBJ2-2	CASSVRGGELFF	TGTGCCAGCAGCGTAAGGGGTGGGGAGCTGTTTTTT
.	14	TRBV7-9	.	TRBJ1-2	CASSLAVTAYGYTF	TGTGCCAGCAGCTTAGCGGTAACAGCCTATGGCTACACCTTC
TRBD2	14	TRBV10-1	.	TRBJ2-7	CAIPPGTSPYEQYF	TGCGCCATCCCTCCGGGGACTAGCCCCTACGAGCAGTACTTC
.	12	TRBV6-1	many	TRBJ1-5	CASLRGHQPQHF	TGTGCCAGCCTCCGGGGGCATCAGCCCCAGCATTTT
.	15	TRBV18	few	TRBJ2-7	CASSQSRDHSYEQYF	TGTGCCAGCTCACAAAGCCGGGACCACTCCTACGAGCAGTACTTC
TRBD1	16	TRBV27	.	TRBJ2-7	CASSLRWQGATYEQYF	TGTGCCAGCAGTTTACGGTGGCAGGGGGCGACTTACGAGCAGTACTTC
.	13	TRBV28	.	TRBJ1-3	CATGRPLGNTIYF	TGTGCCACCGGACGGCCTCTTGGAAACACCATATATTTT
.	13	TRBV30	.	TRBJ1-5	CAWDEGRGQPQHF	TGTGCCTGGGATGAGGGCCGGGGTCAGCCCCAGCATTTT
TRBD2	13	TRBV28	.	TRBJ2-7	CASRKAGVVEQYF	TGTGCCAGCAGGAAAGCGGGAGTAGTCGAGCAGTACTTC